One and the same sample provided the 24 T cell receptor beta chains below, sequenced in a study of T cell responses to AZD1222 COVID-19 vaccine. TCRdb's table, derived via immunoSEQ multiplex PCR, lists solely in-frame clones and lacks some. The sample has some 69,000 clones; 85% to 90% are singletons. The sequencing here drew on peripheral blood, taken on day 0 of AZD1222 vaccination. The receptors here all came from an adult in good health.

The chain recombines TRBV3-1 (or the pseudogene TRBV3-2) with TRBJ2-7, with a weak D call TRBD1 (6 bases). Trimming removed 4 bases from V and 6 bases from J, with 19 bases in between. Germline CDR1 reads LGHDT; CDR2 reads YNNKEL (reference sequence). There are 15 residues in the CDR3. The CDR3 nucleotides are TGTGCCAGCAGCCCGACGGTCCGGAACAGGGCCGAGCAGTACTTC. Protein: CASSPTVRNRAEQYF.

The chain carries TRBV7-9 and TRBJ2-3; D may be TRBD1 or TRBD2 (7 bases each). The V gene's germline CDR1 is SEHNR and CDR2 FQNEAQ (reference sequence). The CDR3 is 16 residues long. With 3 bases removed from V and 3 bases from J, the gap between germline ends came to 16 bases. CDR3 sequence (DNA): TGTGCCAGCAGCTTGGGGACAGCGGGACGGACAGATACGCAGTATTTT. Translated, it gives CASSLGTAGRTDTQYF.

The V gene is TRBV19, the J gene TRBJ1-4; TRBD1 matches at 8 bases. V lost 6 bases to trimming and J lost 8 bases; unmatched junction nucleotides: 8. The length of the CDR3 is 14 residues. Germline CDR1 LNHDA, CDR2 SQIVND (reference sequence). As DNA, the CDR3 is TGTGCCAGTAGGAGGAGACAGGGGCAAGAAAAACTGTTTTTT. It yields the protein CASRRRQGQEKLFF.

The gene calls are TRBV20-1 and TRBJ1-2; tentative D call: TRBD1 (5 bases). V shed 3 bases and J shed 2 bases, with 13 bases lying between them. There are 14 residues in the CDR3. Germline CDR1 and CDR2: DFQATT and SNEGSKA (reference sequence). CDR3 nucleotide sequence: TGCAGTGCTAGTCAGGGAGACACCAACTATGGCTACACCTTC. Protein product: CSASQGDTNYGYTF.

The CDR3 DNA reads as TGTGCCAGCAAATCCGGGACCCTGAACACCGGGGAGCTGTTTTTT. Protein product: CASKSGTLNTGELFF. V is TRBV27 and J is TRBJ2-2; possibly TRBD1 or TRBD2 for D (5 bases each). CDR1 is MNHEY, CDR2 SMNVEV, per germline (reference sequence). Trimming pared 7 bases from V and 1 base from J, leaving 13 bases between. The CDR3 has 15 amino acids.

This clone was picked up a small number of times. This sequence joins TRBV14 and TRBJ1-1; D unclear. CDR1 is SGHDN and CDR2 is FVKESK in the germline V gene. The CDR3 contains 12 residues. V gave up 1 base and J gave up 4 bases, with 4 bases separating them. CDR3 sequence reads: CASSQGGTEAFF. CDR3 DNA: TGTGCCAGCAGCCAAGGGGGCACTGAAGCTTTCTTT.

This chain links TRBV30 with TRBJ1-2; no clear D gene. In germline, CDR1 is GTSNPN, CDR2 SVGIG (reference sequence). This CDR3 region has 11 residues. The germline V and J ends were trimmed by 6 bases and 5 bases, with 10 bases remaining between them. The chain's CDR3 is CACSGAYGYTF. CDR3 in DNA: TGTGCCTGTTCAGGAGCGTATGGCTACACCTTC.

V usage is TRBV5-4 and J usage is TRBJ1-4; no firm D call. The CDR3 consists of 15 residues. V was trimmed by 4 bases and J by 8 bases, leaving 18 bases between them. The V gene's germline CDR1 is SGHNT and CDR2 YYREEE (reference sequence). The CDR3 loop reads CASSNGRLAQEKLFF. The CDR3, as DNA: TGTGCCAGCAGCAATGGCAGGCTGGCACAGGAAAAACTGTTTTTT.

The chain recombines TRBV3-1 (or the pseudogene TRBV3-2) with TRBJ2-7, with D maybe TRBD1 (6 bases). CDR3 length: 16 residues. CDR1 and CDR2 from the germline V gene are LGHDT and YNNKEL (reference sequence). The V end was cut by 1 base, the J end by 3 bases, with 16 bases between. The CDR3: CASSQGWGTTLYEQYF. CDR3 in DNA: TGTGCCAGCAGCCAAGGTTGGGGGACAACCCTCTACGAGCAGTACTTC.

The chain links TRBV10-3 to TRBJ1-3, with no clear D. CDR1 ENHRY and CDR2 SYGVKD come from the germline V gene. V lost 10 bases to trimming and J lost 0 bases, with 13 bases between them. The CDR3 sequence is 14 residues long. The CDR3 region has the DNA TGTGCCACCAGGAACACCAACTCTGGAAACACCATATATTTT. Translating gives CATRNTNSGNTIYF.

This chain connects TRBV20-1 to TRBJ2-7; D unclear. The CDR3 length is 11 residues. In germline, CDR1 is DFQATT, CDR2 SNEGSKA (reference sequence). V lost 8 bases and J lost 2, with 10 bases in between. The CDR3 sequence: CSTWATYEQYF. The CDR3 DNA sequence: TGCAGTACATGGGCAACCTACGAGCAGTACTTC.

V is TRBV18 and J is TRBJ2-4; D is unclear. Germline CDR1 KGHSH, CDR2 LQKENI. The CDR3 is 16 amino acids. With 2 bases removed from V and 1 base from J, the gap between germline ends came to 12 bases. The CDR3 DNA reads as TGTGCCAGCTCACCAAGGACCGGGTGGGCCAAAAACATTCAGTACTTC. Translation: CASSPRTGWAKNIQYF.

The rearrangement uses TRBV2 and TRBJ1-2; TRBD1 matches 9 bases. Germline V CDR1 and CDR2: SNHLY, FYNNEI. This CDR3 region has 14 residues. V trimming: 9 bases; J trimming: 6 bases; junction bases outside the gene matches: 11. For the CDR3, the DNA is TGTGCCAGGATGGGGATTAGACAGGGGGATGGCTACACCTTC. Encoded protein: CARMGIRQGDGYTF.

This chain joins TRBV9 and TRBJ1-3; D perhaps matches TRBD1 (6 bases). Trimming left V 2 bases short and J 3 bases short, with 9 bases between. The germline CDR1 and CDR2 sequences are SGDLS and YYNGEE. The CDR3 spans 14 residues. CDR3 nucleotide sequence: TGTGCCAGCAGCGTGGAGGACAGTGGAAACACCATATATTTT. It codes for CASSVEDSGNTIYF.

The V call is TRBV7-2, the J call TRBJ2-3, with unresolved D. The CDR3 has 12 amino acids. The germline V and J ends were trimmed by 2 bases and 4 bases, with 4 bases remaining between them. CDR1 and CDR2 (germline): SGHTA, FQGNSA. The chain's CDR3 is CASSLSSDTQYF. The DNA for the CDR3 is TGTGCCAGCAGCTTAAGTTCAGATACGCAGTATTTT. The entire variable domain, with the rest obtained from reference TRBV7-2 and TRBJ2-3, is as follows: GAGVSQSPSNKVTEKGKDVELRCDPISGHTALYWYRQSLGQGLEFLIYFQGNSAPDKSGLPSDRFSAERTGGSVSTLTIQRTQQEDSAVYLCASSLSSDTQYFGPGTRLTVL.

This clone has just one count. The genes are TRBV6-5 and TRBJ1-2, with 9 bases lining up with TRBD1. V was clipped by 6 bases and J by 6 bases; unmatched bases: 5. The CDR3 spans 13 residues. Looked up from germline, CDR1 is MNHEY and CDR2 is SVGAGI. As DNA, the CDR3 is TGTGCCAGCAGGGACAGGGGAAACCATGGCTACACCTTC. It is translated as CASRDRGNHGYTF.

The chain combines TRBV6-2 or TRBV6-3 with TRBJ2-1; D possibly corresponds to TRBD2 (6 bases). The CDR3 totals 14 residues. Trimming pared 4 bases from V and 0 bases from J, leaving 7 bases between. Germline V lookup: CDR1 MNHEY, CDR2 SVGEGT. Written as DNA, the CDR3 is TGTGCCAGCAGTTCTAGCGTCTCCTACAATGAGCAGTTCTTC. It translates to CASSSSVSYNEQFF.

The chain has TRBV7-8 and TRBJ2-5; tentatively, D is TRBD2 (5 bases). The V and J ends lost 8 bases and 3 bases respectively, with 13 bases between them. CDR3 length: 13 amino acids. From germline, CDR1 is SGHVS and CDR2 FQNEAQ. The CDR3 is CASYPEAEETQYF. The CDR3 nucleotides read TGTGCCAGCTACCCGGAGGCCGAAGAGACCCAGTACTTC.

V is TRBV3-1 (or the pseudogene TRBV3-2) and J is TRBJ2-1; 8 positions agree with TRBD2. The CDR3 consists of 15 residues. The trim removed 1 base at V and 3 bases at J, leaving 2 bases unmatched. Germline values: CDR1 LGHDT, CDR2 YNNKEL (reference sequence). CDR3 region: CASSQASGGYNEQFF. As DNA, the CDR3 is TGTGCCAGCAGCCAAGCCAGCGGGGGCTACAATGAGCAGTTCTTC.

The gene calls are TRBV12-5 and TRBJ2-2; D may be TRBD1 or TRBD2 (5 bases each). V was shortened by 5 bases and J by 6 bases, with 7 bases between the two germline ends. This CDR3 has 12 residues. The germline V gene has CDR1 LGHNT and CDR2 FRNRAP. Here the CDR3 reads CASGRGPGELFF. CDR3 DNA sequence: TGTGCTAGTGGTCGGGGCCCCGGGGAGCTGTTTTTT.

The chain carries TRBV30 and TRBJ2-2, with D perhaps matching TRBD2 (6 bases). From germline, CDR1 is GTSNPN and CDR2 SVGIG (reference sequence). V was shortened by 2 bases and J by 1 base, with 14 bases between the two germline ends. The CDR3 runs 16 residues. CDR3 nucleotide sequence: TGTGCCTGGAGTCCTATAGCGGCGCTGAACACCGGGGAGCTGTTTTTT. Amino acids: CAWSPIAALNTGELFF.

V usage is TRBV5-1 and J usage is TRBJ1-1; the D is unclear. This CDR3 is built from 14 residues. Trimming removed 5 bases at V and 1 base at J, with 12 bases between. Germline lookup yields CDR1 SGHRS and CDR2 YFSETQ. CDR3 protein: CASSPFGPNTEAFF. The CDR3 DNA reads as TGCGCCAGCAGTCCCTTTGGACCGAACACTGAAGCTTTCTTT.

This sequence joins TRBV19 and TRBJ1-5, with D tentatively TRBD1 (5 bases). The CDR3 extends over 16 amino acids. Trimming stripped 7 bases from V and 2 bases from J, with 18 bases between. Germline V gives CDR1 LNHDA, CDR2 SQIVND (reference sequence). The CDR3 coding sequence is TGTGCCAGTACTATCCGGCTGGGGCTAGGCAATCAGCCCCAGCATTTT. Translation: CASTIRLGLGNQPQHF.

CDR3 loop: CAIRRGATDTQYF. The CDR3 nucleotides are TGTGCCATCAGAAGGGGGGCCACAGATACGCAGTATTTT. The chain carries TRBV10-3 and TRBJ2-3; D might be TRBD1 or TRBD2, each matching 6 bases. The V gene lost 6 bases and the J gene lost 2 bases, with 9 bases spanning the gap. CDR1 is ENHRY, CDR2 SYGVKD, per germline. CDR3 size: 13 residues.